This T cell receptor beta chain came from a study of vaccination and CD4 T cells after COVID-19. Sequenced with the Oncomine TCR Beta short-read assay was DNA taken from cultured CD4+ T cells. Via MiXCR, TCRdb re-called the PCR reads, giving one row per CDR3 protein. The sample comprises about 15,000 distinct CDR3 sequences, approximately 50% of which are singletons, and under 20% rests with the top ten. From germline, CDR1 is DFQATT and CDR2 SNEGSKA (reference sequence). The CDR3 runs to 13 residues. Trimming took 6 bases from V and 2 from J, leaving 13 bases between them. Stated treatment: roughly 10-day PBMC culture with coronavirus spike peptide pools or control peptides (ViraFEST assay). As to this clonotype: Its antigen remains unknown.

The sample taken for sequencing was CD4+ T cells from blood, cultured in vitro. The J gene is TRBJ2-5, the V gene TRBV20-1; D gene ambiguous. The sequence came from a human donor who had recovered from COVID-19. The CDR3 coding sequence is TGCAGTGCCCCGATTAGTTGGCAAGAGACCCAGTACTTC. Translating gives CSAPISWQETQYF.